These 8 T cell receptor beta chains were all obtained from the same sample, sequenced in a study of neurological immune-mediated disorders. Described time point: longitudinal time-point 1 (baseline). TCRdb recomputed calls from the 5' RACE reads with MiXCR, one row per CDR3 protein. The sample includes some 68,000 distinct CDR3 sequences, around 13% seen only once; the top ten take approximately 4.6%. The sequencing input was PBMCs. All receptors derive from a female donor with HTLV-1-associated myelopathy (HAM/TSP).

The V call is TRBV5-5, the J call TRBJ1-1; tentative D call: TRBD1 (6 bases). The ends were cut back, 4 bases at V and 1 base at J, with 14 bases in the middle. CDR1 and CDR2 from the germline V gene are SGHKS and YYEKEE (reference sequence). There are 15 residues in the CDR3. CDR3 nucleotides: TGTGCCAGCAGCGTATTAGGACAGACGAACACTGAAGCTTTCTTT. Protein product: CASSVLGQTNTEAFF. Variable domain in full (rest from reference TRBV5-5 and TRBJ1-1): DAGVTQSPTHLIKTRGQQVTLRCSPISGHKSVSWYQQVLGQGPQFIFQYYEKEERGRGNFPDRFSARQFPNYSSELNVNALLLGDSALYLCASSVLGQTNTEAFFGQGTRLTVV.

This clonotype is medium-sized. The chain uses TRBV5-5 and TRBJ2-7; D uncertain. There are 11 residues in the CDR3. V was pared by 4 bases and J by 2 bases, with 4 bases between. The germline V gene has CDR1 SGHKS and CDR2 YYEKEE (reference sequence). The CDR3 here is CASSRAYEQYF. CDR3 bases: TGTGCCAGCAGCCGAGCCTACGAGCAGTACTTC.

This clonotype has ten or more counts. The rearrangement links TRBV12-3 or TRBV12-4 to TRBJ2-7; D remains ambiguous. The CDR3 loop spans 15 amino acids. The germline V and J ends were trimmed by 5 bases and 0 bases, with 14 bases remaining between them. CDR3 residues: CASSRLQFSSYEQYF. In DNA, the CDR3 is TGTGCCAGCAGTAGATTACAGTTTAGCTCCTACGAGCAGTACTTC.

Many counts were recorded for this clonotype. The chain has TRBV10-3 and TRBJ2-6, with a weak D call TRBD1 (5 bases). Germline CDR1 ENHRY, CDR2 SYGVKD. Deletions cut 10 bases from V and 0 bases from J, with 13 bases between. The CDR3 spans 15 residues. CDR3 coding DNA: TGTGCCACTGGGGCGCAGGGCTCTGGGGCCAACGTCCTGACTTTC. Translation: CATGAQGSGANVLTF.

This clonotype was counted at least ten times. V gene TRBV6-5 combines with J gene TRBJ1-6; D is possibly TRBD1 (6 bases). V lost 2 bases to trimming and J lost 9 bases, with 11 bases between them. The CDR3 runs to 14 residues. CDR1 MNHEY and CDR2 SVGAGI come from the germline V gene. DNA of the CDR3: TGTGCCAGCAGTTACGGTGGACAGTTTTCACCCCTCCACTTT. Its translation: CASSYGGQFSPLHF.

This clonotype was seen ten or more times. Its ends do not fully match the called genes, so a read error is possible. The V gene is TRBV15, the J gene TRBJ2-1; D is possibly TRBD2 (7 bases). The CDR3 runs 16 residues. Germline V gene lookup returns CDR1 LNHNV and CDR2 YYDKDF (reference sequence). The CDR3 DNA reads as TGTGCTACCAGCAGAGCACGGGGGGCCGGCGACAATGAGCAGTTCTTC. Translating gives CATSRARGAGDNEQFF.

This clonotype showed up many times. The V and J genes are TRBV5-1 and TRBJ2-7; TRBD1 agrees at 9 bases. The CDR3 length is 14 residues. V was pared by 3 bases and J by 6 bases, with 7 bases of the junction left unmatched. CDR1 SGHRS and CDR2 YFSETQ come from the germline V gene. CDR3 bases: TGCGCCAGCAGCTCAGGACAGGGGATGGGCGAGCAGTACTTC. Protein: CASSSGQGMGEQYF.

This clonotype was observed once. A read error may explain this, as a much larger clone is one base away. The chain couples TRBV20-1 to TRBJ2-1; 8 nucleotides align to TRBD2. CDR1 is DFQATT and CDR2 is SNEGSKA in the germline V gene (reference sequence). This CDR3 spans 15 amino acids. V gave up 0 bases and J gave up 5 bases; unmatched junction bases: 6. CDR3 DNA sequence: TGCAGTGCTAGAGATCCTTTGCGGGGGGACAATGAGCAGTTCTTC. This encodes CSARDPLRGDNEQFF.